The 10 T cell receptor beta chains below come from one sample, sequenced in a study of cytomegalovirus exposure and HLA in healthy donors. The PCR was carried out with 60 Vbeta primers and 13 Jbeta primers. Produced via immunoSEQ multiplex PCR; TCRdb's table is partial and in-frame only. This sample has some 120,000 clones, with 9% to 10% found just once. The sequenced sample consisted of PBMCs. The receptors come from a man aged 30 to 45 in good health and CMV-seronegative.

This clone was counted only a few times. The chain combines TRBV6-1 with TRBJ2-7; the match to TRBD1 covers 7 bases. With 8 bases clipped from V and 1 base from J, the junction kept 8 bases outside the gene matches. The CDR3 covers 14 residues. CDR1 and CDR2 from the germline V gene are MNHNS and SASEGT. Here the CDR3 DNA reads TGTGCCAGCGCCGAACCGGGACAGTCCTACGAGCAGTACTTC. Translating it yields CASAEPGQSYEQYF.

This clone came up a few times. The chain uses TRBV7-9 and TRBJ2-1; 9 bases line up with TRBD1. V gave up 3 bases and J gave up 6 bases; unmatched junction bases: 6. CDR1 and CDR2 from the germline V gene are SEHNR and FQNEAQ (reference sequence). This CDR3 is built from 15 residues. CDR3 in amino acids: CASSFIRDRVNEQFF. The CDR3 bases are TGTGCCAGCAGCTTCATCCGGGACAGGGTCAATGAGCAGTTCTTC.

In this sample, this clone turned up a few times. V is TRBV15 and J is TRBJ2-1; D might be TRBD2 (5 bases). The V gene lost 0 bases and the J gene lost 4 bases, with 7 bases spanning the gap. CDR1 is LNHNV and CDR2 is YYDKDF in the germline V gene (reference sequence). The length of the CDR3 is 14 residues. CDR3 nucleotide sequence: TGTGCCACCAGCAGAGAAGGAGGTTACAATGAGCAGTTCTTC. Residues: CATSREGGYNEQFF.

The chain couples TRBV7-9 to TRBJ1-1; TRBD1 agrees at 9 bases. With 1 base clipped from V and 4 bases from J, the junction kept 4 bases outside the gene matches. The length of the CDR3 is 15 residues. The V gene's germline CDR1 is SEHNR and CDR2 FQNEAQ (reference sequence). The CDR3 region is CASSLGDRDGTEAFF. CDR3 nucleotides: TGTGCCAGCAGCTTAGGGGACAGGGATGGCACTGAAGCTTTCTTT. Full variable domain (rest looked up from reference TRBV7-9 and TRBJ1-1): DTGVSQNPRHKITKRGQNVTFRCDPISEHNRLYWYRQTLGQGPEFLTYFQNEAQLEKSRLLSDRFSAERPKGSFSTLEIQRTEQGDSAMYLCASSLGDRDGTEAFFGQGTRLTVV.

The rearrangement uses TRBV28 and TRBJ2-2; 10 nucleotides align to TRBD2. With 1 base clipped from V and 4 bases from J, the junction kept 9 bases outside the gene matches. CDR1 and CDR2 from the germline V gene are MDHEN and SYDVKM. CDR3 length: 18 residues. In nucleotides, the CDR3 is TGTGCCAGCAGTTTATCCAGGCTAGCGGGAGAGATCACCGGGGAGCTGTTTTTT. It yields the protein CASSLSRLAGEITGELFF. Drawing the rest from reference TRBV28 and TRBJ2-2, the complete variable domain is DVKVTQSSRYLVKRTGEKVFLECVQDMDHENMFWYRQDPGLGLRLIYFSYDVKMKEKGDIPEGYSVSREKKERFSLILESASTNQTSMYLCASSLSRLAGEITGELFFGEGSRLTVL.

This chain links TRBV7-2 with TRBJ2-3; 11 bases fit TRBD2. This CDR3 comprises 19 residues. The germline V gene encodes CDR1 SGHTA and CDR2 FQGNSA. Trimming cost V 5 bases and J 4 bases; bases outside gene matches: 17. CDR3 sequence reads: CASSIRAPLAGGLSDTQYF. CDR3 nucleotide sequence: TGTGCCAGCAGCATACGAGCCCCCCTAGCGGGGGGATTGTCAGATACGCAGTATTTT.

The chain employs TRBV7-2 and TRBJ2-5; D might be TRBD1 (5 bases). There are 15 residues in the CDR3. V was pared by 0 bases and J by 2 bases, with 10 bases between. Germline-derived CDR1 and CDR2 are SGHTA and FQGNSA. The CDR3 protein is CASSLAWTTQETQYF. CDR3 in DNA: TGTGCCAGCAGCTTAGCTTGGACAACTCAAGAGACCCAGTACTTC.

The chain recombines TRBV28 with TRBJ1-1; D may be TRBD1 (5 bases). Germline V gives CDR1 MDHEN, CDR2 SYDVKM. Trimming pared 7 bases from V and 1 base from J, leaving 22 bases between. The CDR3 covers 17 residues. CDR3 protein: CASTSGVRGIKNTEAFF. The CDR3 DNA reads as TGTGCCAGCACCTCTGGGGTGCGGGGGATTAAGAACACTGAAGCTTTCTTT.

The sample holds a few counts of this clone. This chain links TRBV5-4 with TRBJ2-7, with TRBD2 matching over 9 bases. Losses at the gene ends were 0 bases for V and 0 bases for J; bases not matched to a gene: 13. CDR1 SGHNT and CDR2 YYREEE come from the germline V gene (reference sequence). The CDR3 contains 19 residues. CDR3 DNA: TGTGCCAGCAGCTTGGGGGGTAGCGGGGGTCTAGCGATCTCCTACGAGCAGTACTTC. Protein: CASSLGGSGGLAISYEQYF.

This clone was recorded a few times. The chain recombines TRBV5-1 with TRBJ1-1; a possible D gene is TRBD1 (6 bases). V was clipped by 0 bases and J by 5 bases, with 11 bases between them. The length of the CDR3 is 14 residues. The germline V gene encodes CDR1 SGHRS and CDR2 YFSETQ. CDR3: CASSLEQGRTEAFF. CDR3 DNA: TGCGCCAGCAGCTTGGAACAGGGTCGGACTGAAGCTTTCTTT.